Following are 24 T cell receptor beta chains from one sample sequenced in a study of T-cell reconstitution after alpha-beta-depleted transplantation in children. Preparation of the TCRbeta library was carried out with unique molecular identifiers. TCRdb re-called the PCR reads with MiXCR, one entry per CDR3 protein. The sample consists of under 300,000 distinct CDR3 sequences, around a tenth of them appearing once. The sample here was peripheral blood, taken 180 days after TCRalphabeta/CD19-depleted stem cell transplant. The receptors shown here come from a male patient between 2 and 10 years old who had a stem cell transplant for chronic granulomatous disease, so the T cells may come from the graft donor.

This clonotype was observed many times. The V gene is TRBV24-1, the J gene TRBJ1-1; D remains unclear. Trimming removed 2 bases at V and 4 bases at J, with 10 bases between. CDR3 length: 14 amino acids. Germline assignment: CDR1 KGHDR and CDR2 SFDVKD. The CDR3 coding sequence is TGTGCCACCAGTGATTCGGAGGCTGGCACTGAAGCTTTCTTT. Its translation: CATSDSEAGTEAFF.

This clonotype was detected many times. The chain links TRBV7-9 to TRBJ2-1; 7 bases are shared with TRBD1. The CDR3 consists of 14 residues. Unmatched junction bases numbered 10, after V lost 5 bases and J lost 9 bases. Germline V gene sequence: CDR1 SEHNR, CDR2 FQNEAQ (reference sequence). The CDR3 protein is CASSPLYRDSEQFF. CDR3 DNA: TGTGCCAGCAGCCCACTTTACAGGGACAGTGAGCAGTTCTTC.

This clonotype was detected ten times or more. The chain is built from TRBV18 and TRBJ2-5, with D unresolved. The CDR3 extends over 14 amino acids. V was pared by 0 bases and J by 1 base, with 6 bases between. CDR1 is KGHSH, CDR2 LQKENI, per germline. The CDR3: CASSPPYSQETQYF. Here the CDR3 DNA reads TGTGCCAGCTCACCACCGTACAGCCAAGAGACCCAGTACTTC.

Many counts were recorded for this clonotype. The chain joins TRBV10-1 to TRBJ2-7, with TRBD2 matching 8 bases. The CDR3 extends over 19 amino acids. V shed 8 bases, J shed 3 bases, and the junction held 24 bases outside the gene matches. Germline assignment: CDR1 WNHNN and CDR2 SYGVQD (reference sequence). The CDR3 DNA reads as TGCGCCAGCTGCCCGGAGATAGAGGCTAGCGGGTCCATCTACTACGAGCAGTACTTC. Protein sequence: CASCPEIEASGSIYYEQYF.

This clonotype was counted many times. The chain recombines TRBV5-5 with TRBJ2-7; D may correspond to TRBD1 or TRBD2 (5 bases each). CDR3 length equals 14 residues. Per germline, CDR1 SGHKS and CDR2 YYEKEE (reference sequence). Trimming stripped 4 bases from V and 5 bases from J, with 16 bases between. CDR3 residues: CASSEPGASHEQYF. The CDR3 DNA sequence: TGTGCCAGCAGCGAGCCCGGGGCTTCCCACGAGCAGTACTTC. The full variable domain, rest sourced from reference TRBV5-5 and TRBJ2-7, is DAGVTQSPTHLIKTRGQQVTLRCSPISGHKSVSWYQQVLGQGPQFIFQYYEKEERGRGNFPDRFSARQFPNYSSELNVNALLLGDSALYLCASSEPGASHEQYFGPGTRLTVT.

This clonotype was seen repeatedly, ten times or more. The chain couples TRBV7-2 to TRBJ2-5, with 9 bases matching TRBD1. The ends lost 2 bases at V and 5 bases at J; junction bases unmatched: 6. Germline V gene sequence: CDR1 SGHTA, CDR2 FQGNSA. The CDR3 extends over 15 amino acids. The CDR3 region is CASSLTGGMGETQYF. CDR3 DNA sequence: TGTGCCAGCAGCTTAACAGGGGGCATGGGGGAGACCCAGTACTTC. The variable domain in full, completed from reference TRBV7-2 and TRBJ2-5, reads GAGVSQSPSNKVTEKGKDVELRCDPISGHTALYWYRQSLGQGLEFLIYFQGNSAPDKSGLPSDRFSAERTGGSVSTLTIQRTQQEDSAVYLCASSLTGGMGETQYFGPGTRLLVL.

This clonotype was seen repeatedly, ten times or more. CDR3 amino acids: CSAREANRAGQPQHF. CDR3 nucleotides: TGCAGTGCTAGAGAGGCGAACAGGGCGGGTCAGCCCCAGCATTTT. The chain uses TRBV20-1 and TRBJ1-5, with TRBD1 as a possible D gene (6 bases). There are 15 residues in the CDR3. The V gene's germline CDR1 is DFQATT and CDR2 SNEGSKA (reference sequence). Trimming took 0 bases from V and 6 from J, leaving 15 bases between them.

Ten or more counts support this clonotype. The V call is TRBV18, the J call TRBJ2-3; 9 bases agree with TRBD2. Unmatched junction bases numbered 7, after V lost 3 bases and J lost 0 bases. Germline loops: CDR1 KGHSH, CDR2 LQKENI. The CDR3 totals 17 residues. The CDR3 coding sequence is TGTGCCAGCTCACCCCTCCGGACTAGCGAGAGCACAGATACGCAGTATTTT. Translation: CASSPLRTSESTDTQYF.

There are many counts of this clonotype. J is TRBJ2-4 and V is TRBV10-3; a possible D gene is TRBD2 (6 bases). Trimming left V 5 bases short and J 3 bases short, with 8 bases between. The V gene's germline CDR1 is ENHRY and CDR2 SYGVKD. The CDR3 contains 13 residues. CDR3 DNA sequence: TGTGCCATCAGTCCGGGGGACAAAAACATTCAGTACTTC. Protein product: CAISPGDKNIQYF.

This clonotype has ten or more counts. The chain recombines TRBV20-1 with TRBJ2-3, with 12 positions matching TRBD2. CDR1 DFQATT and CDR2 SNEGSKA come from the germline V gene (reference sequence). CDR3 size: 13 residues. The chain's CDR3 is CSHLAGGPDTQYF. The CDR3 coding sequence is TGCAGCCACCTAGCGGGAGGGCCAGATACGCAGTATTTT.

The sample holds many counts of this clonotype. A junction end diverges from the germline sequence, so it may reflect a read error. V and J are TRBV7-7 and TRBJ2-1; 11 nucleotides align to TRBD1. Germline loops: CDR1 SSHAT, CDR2 FNYEAQ (reference sequence). CDR3 size: 20 residues. In DNA, the CDR3 is TGTGCTAGCAGCGCTCTAGGGGGGAGGACAGGGGGCGCGGGTGACAATGAGCAGTTCTTC. Translation: CASSALGGRTGGAGDNEQFF. Using reference TRBV7-7 and TRBJ2-1 for the parts outside the CDR3, the full variable domain is GAGVSQSPRYKVTKRGQDVTLRCDPISSHATLYWYQQALGQGPEFLTYFNYEAQPDKSGLPSDRFSAERPEGSISTLTIQRTEQRDSAMYRCASSALGGRTGGAGDNEQFFGPGTRLTVL.

The J gene is TRBJ2-1, the V gene TRBV20-1; 8 bases fit TRBD2. The ends lost 5 bases at V and 7 bases at J; junction bases unmatched: 7. Looked up from germline, CDR1 is DFQATT and CDR2 is SNEGSKA (reference sequence). This CDR3 is 13 amino acids long. CDR3 DNA sequence: TGCAGTGCTCCTCGGGGGGGAGAGAATGAGCAGTTCTTC. Translation gives CSAPRGGENEQFF.

The sample holds many counts of this clonotype. This chain links TRBV5-5 with TRBJ1-1; D not certain. Germline values: CDR1 SGHKS, CDR2 YYEKEE (reference sequence). CDR3 length equals 15 residues. With 0 bases removed from V and 0 bases from J, the gap between germline ends came to 9 bases. The CDR3 protein is CASSLGIPVNTEAFF. DNA for the CDR3: TGTGCCAGCAGCTTGGGAATCCCGGTGAACACTGAAGCTTTCTTT.

This clonotype was detected ten times or more. V gene TRBV5-1 combines with J gene TRBJ2-7, with 10 bases aligning to TRBD2. CDR1 is SGHRS and CDR2 is YFSETQ in the germline V gene. V dropped 4 bases and J dropped 3; count of bases not matched to a gene: 7. The CDR3 loop spans 15 amino acids. CDR3 region: CASSPGTSVNYEQYF. CDR3 DNA: TGCGCCAGCAGCCCCGGGACTAGCGTTAACTACGAGCAGTACTTC. Full variable domain (missing parts from reference TRBV5-1 and TRBJ2-7): KAGVTQTPRYLIKTRGQQVTLSCSPISGHRSVSWYQQTPGQGLQFLFEYFSETQRNKGNFPGRFSGRQFSNSRSEMNVSTLELGDSALYLCASSPGTSVNYEQYFGPGTRLTVT.

This clonotype was observed many times. The chain carries TRBV29-1 and TRBJ2-5; D gene uncertain. The V and J ends lost 1 base and 7 bases respectively, with 25 bases between them. Germline V CDR1 and CDR2: SQVTM, ANQGSEA. This CDR3 is 17 amino acids long. CDR3 protein: CSVEGLVTPGEIRTQYF. The DNA of the CDR3 is TGCAGCGTTGAAGGGTTAGTGACCCCCGGAGAAATAAGGACCCAGTACTTC.

At least ten counts were recorded for this clonotype. V is TRBV28 and J is TRBJ2-1, with D tentatively TRBD2 (6 bases). V gave up 2 bases and J gave up 11 bases, with 28 bases separating them. The CDR3 runs to 18 residues. Germline CDR1 is MDHEN and CDR2 is SYDVKM. The CDR3 protein is CASSLVRGSVLRGNKQFF. The CDR3 DNA reads TGTGCCAGCAGTTTAGTGCGGGGAAGCGTTTTACGGGGGAATAAGCAGTTCTTC.

This clonotype came up many times. This chain's CDR3 is CASSPKIGDSPQTQYF. The CDR3 nucleotides are TGTGCCAGCTCACCTAAAATCGGCGACAGTCCCCAGACCCAGTACTTC. The chain joins TRBV18 to TRBJ2-5; tentative D call: TRBD1 (5 bases). V lost 3 bases to trimming and J lost 6 bases, with 20 bases between them. Germline values: CDR1 KGHSH, CDR2 LQKENI. The CDR3 is 16 amino acids.

This clonotype was picked up a small number of times. This chain connects TRBV20-1 to TRBJ1-2; 7 bases agree with TRBD1. The germline V gene encodes CDR1 DFQATT and CDR2 SNEGSKA (reference sequence). J was trimmed by 3 bases and V by 2 bases; bases with no gene match: 9. The length of the CDR3 is 15 residues. The CDR3 DNA reads TGCAGTGCTAGAACCCCCCACGGGACAGACTATGGCTACACCTTC. Protein product: CSARTPHGTDYGYTF.

V usage is TRBV18 and J usage is TRBJ2-5, with D unclear. Germline V gives CDR1 KGHSH, CDR2 LQKENI. The CDR3 extends over 15 amino acids. V lost 3 bases and J 0 bases, leaving 11 bases between the germline ends. The CDR3 loop is CASSPSRVNQETQYF. CDR3 bases: TGTGCCAGCTCACCCTCTCGGGTAAACCAAGAGACCCAGTACTTC.

With respect to this clonotype: A junction boundary mismatches the germline segment, possibly from a read error. V usage is TRBV14 and J usage is TRBJ1-1, with D possibly matching TRBD1 (5 bases). CDR1 SGHDN and CDR2 FVKESK come from the germline V gene. CDR3 size: 14 residues. The CDR3 nucleotides are TGTGCCAGCAGCCCGGGACGCTTGAACAGTGAAGCTTTCTTT. Protein sequence: CASSPGRLNSEAFF.

In this sample, this clonotype turned up many times. J is TRBJ2-1 and V is TRBV12-3 or TRBV12-4, with 8 positions matching TRBD1. After removal of 4 bases from V and 12 bases from J, the junction contained 5 bases not matched to a gene. The CDR3 sequence is 12 residues long. The CDR3 spells CASSSGQGVQFF. In nucleotides, the CDR3 is TGTGCCAGCAGTTCCGGACAGGGAGTGCAGTTCTTC.

This clonotype showed up many times. The chain carries TRBV6-8 and TRBJ1-5, with 12 bases matching TRBD1. The V and J ends lost 0 bases and 2 bases, in that order; junction bases with no gene match: 5. CDR1 is MNHGY, CDR2 SAAAGT, per germline. The CDR3 sequence is 18 residues long. The CDR3 nucleotides are TGTGCCAGCAGTTACTCGACGGGACAGGGGGCAGGCAATCAGCCCCAGCATTTT. Amino acids: CASSYSTGQGAGNQPQHF.

This clonotype came up many times. The chain carries TRBV28 and TRBJ1-6; a possible D gene is TRBD1 (6 bases). Looked up from germline, CDR1 is MDHEN and CDR2 is SYDVKM. This CDR3 spans 11 amino acids. V lost 10 bases and J lost 7, with 8 bases in between. As DNA, the CDR3 is TGTGCCACAGGGGCGAATTCACCCCTCCACTTT. Its protein product is CATGANSPLHF.

The table lists this clonotype with a count of one. Relative to the germline gene, one junction end is altered; a read error may explain this. The chain uses TRBV28 and TRBJ2-7, with 9 bases lining up with TRBD1. This CDR3 is built from 15 residues. Germline values: CDR1 MDHEN, CDR2 SYDVKM. The CDR3 region is CASSPPGQGAYEHYF. The CDR3 nucleotides read TGTGCCAGCAGTCCACCGGGACAGGGTGCCTACGAGCACTACTTC.